This entry features one T cell receptor (beta chain) sequence. The source of the sample is a study of T cell changes during pregnancy in multiple sclerosis. The table came from immunoSEQ multiplex PCR; TCRdb's copy has only in-frame clones and leaves some out. The sample yields about 80,000 clones, about 92% seen once. The receptor was derived from a female donor with multiple sclerosis, enrolled in a pregnancy study. Sequenced material: peripheral blood, taken before pregnancy.

The CDR3 sequence: CASSFGTGARDTQYF. The DNA for the CDR3 is TGTGCCAGCAGCTTCGGGACAGGGGCGCGGGATACGCAGTATTTT. The genes are TRBV7-2 and TRBJ2-3; 10 bases are shared with TRBD1. CDR1 and CDR2 from the germline V gene are SGHTA and FQGNSA. V dropped 3 bases and J dropped 6; count of bases not matched to a gene: 6. The CDR3 loop spans 15 amino acids.